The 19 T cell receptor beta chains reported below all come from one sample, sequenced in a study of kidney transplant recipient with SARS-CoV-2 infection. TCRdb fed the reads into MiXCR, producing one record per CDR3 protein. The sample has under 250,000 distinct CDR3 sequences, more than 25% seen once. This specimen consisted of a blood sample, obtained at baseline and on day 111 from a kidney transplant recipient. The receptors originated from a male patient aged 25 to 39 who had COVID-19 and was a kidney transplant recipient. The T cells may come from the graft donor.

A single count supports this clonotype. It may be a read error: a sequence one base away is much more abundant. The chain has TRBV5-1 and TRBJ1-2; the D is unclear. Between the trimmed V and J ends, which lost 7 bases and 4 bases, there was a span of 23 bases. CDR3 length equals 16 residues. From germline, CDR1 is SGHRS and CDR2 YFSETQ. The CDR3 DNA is TGCGCCAGCCCTCGTGAATCGGTTCGAAAGACCTATGGCTACACCTTC. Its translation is CASPRESVRKTYGYTF. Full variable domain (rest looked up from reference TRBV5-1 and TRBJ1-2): KAGVTQTPRYLIKTRGQQVTLSCSPISGHRSVSWYQQTPGQGLQFLFEYFSETQRNKGNFPGRFSGRQFSNSRSEMNVSTLELGDSALYLCASPRESVRKTYGYTFGSGTRLTVV.

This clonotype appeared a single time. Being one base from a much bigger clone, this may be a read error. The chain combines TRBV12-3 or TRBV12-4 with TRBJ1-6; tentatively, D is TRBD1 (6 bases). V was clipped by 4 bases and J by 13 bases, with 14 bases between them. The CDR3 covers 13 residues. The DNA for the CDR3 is TGTGCCAGCAGTTCAGTCGACAGGATCCCCCTCCACTTT. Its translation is CASSSVDRIPLHF.

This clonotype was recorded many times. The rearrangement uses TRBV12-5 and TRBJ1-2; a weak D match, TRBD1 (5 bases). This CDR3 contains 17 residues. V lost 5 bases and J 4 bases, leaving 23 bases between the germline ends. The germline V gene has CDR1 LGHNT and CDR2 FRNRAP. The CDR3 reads CASGVKILQGKTYGYTF. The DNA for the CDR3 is TGTGCTAGTGGTGTCAAAATTTTGCAGGGAAAGACCTATGGCTACACCTTC.

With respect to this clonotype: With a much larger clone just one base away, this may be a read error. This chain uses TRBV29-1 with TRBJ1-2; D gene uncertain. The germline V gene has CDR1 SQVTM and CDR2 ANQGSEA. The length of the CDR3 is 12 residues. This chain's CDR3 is CGVEMGNYGYTF. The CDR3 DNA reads TGCGGCGTGGAAATGGGGAACTATGGCTACACCTTC.

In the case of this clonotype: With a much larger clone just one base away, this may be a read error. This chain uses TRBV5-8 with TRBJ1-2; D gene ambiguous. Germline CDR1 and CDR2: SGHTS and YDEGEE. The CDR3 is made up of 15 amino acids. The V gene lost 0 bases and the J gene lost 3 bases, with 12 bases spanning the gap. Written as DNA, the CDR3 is TGTGCCAGCAGCTTGGATGCAAGAAGTGACTATGGCTACACCTTC. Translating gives CASSLDARSDYGYTF.

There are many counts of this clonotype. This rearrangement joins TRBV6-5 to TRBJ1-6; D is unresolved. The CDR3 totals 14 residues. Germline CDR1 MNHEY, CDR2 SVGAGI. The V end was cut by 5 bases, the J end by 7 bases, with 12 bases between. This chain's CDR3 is CASSEYIGNSPLHF. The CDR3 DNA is TGTGCCAGCAGTGAGTACATAGGAAATTCACCCCTCCACTTT.

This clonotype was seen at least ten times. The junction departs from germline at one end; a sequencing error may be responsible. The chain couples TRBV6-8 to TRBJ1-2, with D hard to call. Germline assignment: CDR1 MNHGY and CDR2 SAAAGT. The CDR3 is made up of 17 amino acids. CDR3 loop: CASSPRKRSRKTYGYIF. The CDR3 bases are TGTGCCAGCAGTCCACGGAAACGCTCTAGAAAGACCTATGGCTACATCTTC.

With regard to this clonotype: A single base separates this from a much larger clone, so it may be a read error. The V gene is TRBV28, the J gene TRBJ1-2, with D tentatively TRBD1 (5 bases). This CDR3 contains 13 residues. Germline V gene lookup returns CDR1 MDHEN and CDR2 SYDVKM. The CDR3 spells CAGSSRQGHGYTF. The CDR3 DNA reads TGTGCCGGCAGTTCCCGGCAGGGCCATGGCTACACCTTC.

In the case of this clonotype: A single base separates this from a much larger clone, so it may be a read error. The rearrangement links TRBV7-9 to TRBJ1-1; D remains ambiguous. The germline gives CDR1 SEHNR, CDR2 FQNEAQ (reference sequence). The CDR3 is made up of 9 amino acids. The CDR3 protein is CTSSLEGKF. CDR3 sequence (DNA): TGTACCAGCAGCTTAGAGGGCAAATTT.

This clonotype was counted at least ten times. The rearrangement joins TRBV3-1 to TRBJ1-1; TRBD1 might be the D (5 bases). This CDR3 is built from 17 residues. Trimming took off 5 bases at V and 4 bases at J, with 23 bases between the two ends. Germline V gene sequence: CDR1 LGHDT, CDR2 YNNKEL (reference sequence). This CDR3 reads CASSGTGPISIRTEAFF. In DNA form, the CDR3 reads TGTGCCAGCAGCGGGACTGGTCCCATTTCAATTCGCACTGAAGCTTTCTTT.

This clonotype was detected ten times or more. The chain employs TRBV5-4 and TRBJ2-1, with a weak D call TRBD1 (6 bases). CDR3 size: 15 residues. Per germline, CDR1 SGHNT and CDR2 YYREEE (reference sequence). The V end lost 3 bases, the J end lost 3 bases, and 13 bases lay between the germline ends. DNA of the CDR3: TGTGCCAGCAGCTCAGGGGTTTATCGCTACAATGAGCAGTTCTTC. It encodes CASSSGVYRYNEQFF. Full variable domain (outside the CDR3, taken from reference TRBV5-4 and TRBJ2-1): ETGVTQSPTHLIKTRGQQVTLRCSSQSGHNTVSWYQQALGQGPQFIFQYYREEENGRGNFPPRFSGLQFPNYSSELNVNALELDDSALYLCASSSGVYRYNEQFFGPGTRLTVL.

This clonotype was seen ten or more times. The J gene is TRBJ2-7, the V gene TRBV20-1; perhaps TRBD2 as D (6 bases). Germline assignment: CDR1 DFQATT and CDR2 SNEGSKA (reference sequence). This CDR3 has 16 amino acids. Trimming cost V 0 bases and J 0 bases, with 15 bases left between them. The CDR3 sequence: CSARDEWGVSSYEQYF. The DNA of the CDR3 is TGCAGTGCTAGAGATGAGTGGGGGGTAAGCTCCTACGAGCAGTACTTC.

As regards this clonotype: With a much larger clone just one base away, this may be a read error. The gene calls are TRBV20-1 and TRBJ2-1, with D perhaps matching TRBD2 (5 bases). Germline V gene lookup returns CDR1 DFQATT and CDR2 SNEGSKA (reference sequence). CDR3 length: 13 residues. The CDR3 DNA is TGCGGTGCTAGCAACGACGCCCCGTCTGAGCAGTTCTTC. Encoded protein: CGASNDAPSEQFF.

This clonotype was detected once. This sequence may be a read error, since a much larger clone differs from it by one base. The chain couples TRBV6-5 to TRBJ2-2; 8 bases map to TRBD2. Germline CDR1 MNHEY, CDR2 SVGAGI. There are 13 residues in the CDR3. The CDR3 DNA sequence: TGTACCAGCGGGAGACTAATCACCGGGGAGCTGTTTTTT. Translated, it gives CTSGRLITGELFF.

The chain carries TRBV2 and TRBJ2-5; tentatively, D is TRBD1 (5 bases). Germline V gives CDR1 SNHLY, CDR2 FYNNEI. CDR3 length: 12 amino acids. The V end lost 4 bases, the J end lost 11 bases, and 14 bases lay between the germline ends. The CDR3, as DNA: TGTGCCAGCAGTGCTCAGGGCTACGGGCAGTACTTC. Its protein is CASSAQGYGQYF.

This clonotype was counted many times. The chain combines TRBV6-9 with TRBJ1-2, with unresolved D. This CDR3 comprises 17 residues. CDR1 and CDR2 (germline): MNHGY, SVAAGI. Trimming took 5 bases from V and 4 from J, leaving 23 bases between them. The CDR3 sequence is CASSRPVPYGKTYGYTF. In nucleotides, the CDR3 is TGTGCCAGCAGTCGGCCGGTGCCTTACGGAAAGACCTATGGCTACACCTTC.

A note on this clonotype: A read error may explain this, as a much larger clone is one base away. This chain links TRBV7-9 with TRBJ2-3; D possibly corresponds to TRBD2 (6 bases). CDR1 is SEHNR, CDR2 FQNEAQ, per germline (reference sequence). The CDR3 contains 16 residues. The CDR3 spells CASSLSVGGSTDAQYF. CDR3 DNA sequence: TGTGCCAGCAGCTTATCGGTGGGAGGAAGCACAGATGCGCAGTATTTT.

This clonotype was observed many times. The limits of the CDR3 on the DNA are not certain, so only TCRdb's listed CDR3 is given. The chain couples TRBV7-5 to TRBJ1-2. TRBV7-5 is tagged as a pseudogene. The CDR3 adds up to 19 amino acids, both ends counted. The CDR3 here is CISVPERSVEVGKTYGYTF.

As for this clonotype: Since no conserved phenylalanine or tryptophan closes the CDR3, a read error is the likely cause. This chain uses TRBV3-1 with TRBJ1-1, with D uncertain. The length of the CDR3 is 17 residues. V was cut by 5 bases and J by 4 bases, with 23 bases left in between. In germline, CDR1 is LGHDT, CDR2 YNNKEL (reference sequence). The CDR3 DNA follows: TGTGCCAGCAGCGCTTATTCTCCCATTTCAATTCGCACTGAAGCTTTCTCT. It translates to CASSAYSPISIRTEAFS.